A selection of T cell receptor beta chains follows, all from one sample in a study of blood T cells in healthy people across ages. Each CDR3 protein is one row after TCRdb ran MiXCR on the 5' RACE reads. The data show 1.5 million to 2 million distinct CDR3 sequences, with roughly 52% seen just once and approximately 2.1% held by the top ten. Sequences were obtained from blood. The receptors were gathered from a woman in her 40s in good health. The CDR3 runs from the conserved cysteine through the conserved F or W. Fields, in order: clone size, J gene, V gene, D gene, CDR3 protein, CDR3 DNA. D genes are given only for firm matches. The size entry is marked missing in some rows and otherwise reads once, few, many or a size class.

abundance: .
j_gene: TRBJ2-1
v_gene: TRBV5-4
d_gene: TRBD1
CDR3aa: CASSPVPGQGRYNEQFF
CDR3nt: TGTGCCAGCAGCCCTGTCCCGGGACAGGGGAGGTACAATGAGCAGTTCTTC

abundance: .
j_gene: TRBJ2-1
v_gene: TRBV4-2
d_gene: .
CDR3aa: CASSPGGAANEQFF
CDR3nt: TGTGCCAGCAGCCCTGGGGGGGCAGCGAATGAGCAGTTCTTC

abundance: .
j_gene: TRBJ2-7
v_gene: TRBV12-3/TRBV12-4
d_gene: TRBD2
CDR3aa: CASSRSGGVHEQYF
CDR3nt: TGTGCCAGCAGCCGCAGCGGGGGGGTCCACGAGCAGTACTTC

abundance: few
j_gene: TRBJ2-1
v_gene: TRBV5-1
d_gene: .
CDR3aa: CASSLVRDQQFF
CDR3nt: TGCGCCAGCAGCTTGGTTAGGGACCAGCAGTTCTTC

abundance: .
j_gene: TRBJ1-4
v_gene: TRBV6-1
d_gene: .
CDR3aa: CASSEEKLFF
CDR3nt: TGTGCCAGCAGTGAGGAGAAACTGTTTTTT

abundance: few
j_gene: TRBJ2-7
v_gene: TRBV10-2
d_gene: TRBD2
CDR3aa: CASSEGTSVTYEQYF
CDR3nt: TGCGCCAGCAGTGAGGGGACTAGCGTAACCTACGAGCAGTACTTC

abundance: .
j_gene: TRBJ2-1
v_gene: TRBV29-1
d_gene: .
CDR3aa: CSLPKEGGINEQFF
CDR3nt: TGCAGCCTCCCTAAGGAGGGGGGAATCAATGAGCAGTTCTTC

abundance: .
j_gene: TRBJ2-3
v_gene: TRBV4-2
d_gene: .
CDR3aa: CASSQDPDLDTQYF
CDR3nt: TGTGCCAGCAGCCAAGATCCGGACCTGGATACGCAGTATTTT

abundance: few
j_gene: TRBJ2-7
v_gene: TRBV12-3/TRBV12-4
d_gene: .
CDR3aa: CASSSTGLREDEQYF
CDR3nt: TGTGCCAGCAGTTCCACAGGGTTGAGGGAGGACGAGCAGTACTTC

abundance: .
j_gene: TRBJ2-5
v_gene: TRBV24-1
d_gene: TRBD2
CDR3aa: CATAGRGETQYF
CDR3nt: TGTGCCACAGCCGGGAGGGGGGAGACCCAGTACTTC

abundance: few
j_gene: TRBJ1-6
v_gene: TRBV6-5
d_gene: .
CDR3aa: CASRIMGGDNSPLHF
CDR3nt: TGTGCCAGCAGGATCATGGGGGGTGATAATTCACCCCTCCACTTT

abundance: .
j_gene: TRBJ2-3
v_gene: TRBV20-1
d_gene: .
CDR3aa: CSAREMGVGAVGTQYF
CDR3nt: TGCAGTGCTAGAGAGATGGGGGTGGGCGCGGTTGGTACGCAGTATTTT

abundance: .
j_gene: TRBJ2-5
v_gene: TRBV12-3/TRBV12-4
d_gene: TRBD2
CDR3aa: CASSFGVAGRYGQYF
CDR3nt: TGTGCCAGCAGTTTCGGTGTAGCGGGGAGATACGGGCAGTACTTC

abundance: .
j_gene: TRBJ2-7
v_gene: TRBV5-5
d_gene: .
CDR3aa: CASNLEQPSSYEQYF
CDR3nt: TGTGCCAGCAACTTGGAACAGCCGAGCTCCTACGAGCAGTACTTC

abundance: few
j_gene: TRBJ2-7
v_gene: TRBV2
d_gene: TRBD1
CDR3aa: CASSARDRAYEQYF
CDR3nt: TGTGCCAGCAGTGCACGGGACAGGGCCTACGAGCAGTACTTC

abundance: .
j_gene: TRBJ1-4
v_gene: TRBV6-5
d_gene: TRBD1
CDR3aa: CASSFGQATNEKLFF
CDR3nt: TGTGCCAGCAGTTTTGGACAGGCAACTAATGAAAAACTGTTTTTT

abundance: .
j_gene: TRBJ2-3
v_gene: TRBV7-2
d_gene: .
CDR3aa: CASSLEPTRVDTQYF
CDR3nt: TGTGCCAGCAGCCTAGAACCAACTCGGGTAGATACGCAGTATTTT

abundance: .
j_gene: TRBJ2-5
v_gene: TRBV5-1
d_gene: .
CDR3aa: CASSLRGDSGETQYF
CDR3nt: TGCGCCAGCAGCTTGAGGGGAGACTCGGGAGAGACTCAGTACTTC